This is a list of T cell receptor beta chains from one sample in a study of T cell changes during pregnancy in multiple sclerosis. Profiling relied on immunoSEQ multiplex PCR, and the TCRdb table lists in-frame clones only, not all of them. The repertoire includes about 120,000 clones, approximately 93% of them detected once, and roughly 6.2% sits in the top ten. This sample comprised peripheral blood, obtained before pregnancy. The receptors derive from a female donor with multiple sclerosis, enrolled in a pregnancy study. The CDR3 runs from the conserved cysteine through the conserved F or W. A D gene is named only where the DNA matches it firmly. Clone size is given for some rows only: seen once, a few or many times, or a class if the clone is expanded.

D,V,size,J,CDR3,DNA
TRBD1,TRBV9,NA,TRBJ1-1,CASSTRTGAGTEAFF,TGTGCCAGCAGCACCCGGACAGGGGCCGGGACTGAAGCTTTCTTT
NA,TRBV11-3,NA,TRBJ1-1,CASSLLINTEAFF,TGTGCCAGCAGCTTACTAATCAACACTGAAGCTTTCTTT
NA,TRBV28,NA,TRBJ2-3,CASSLAPAISYTQYF,TGTGCCAGCAGTTTAGCGCCCGCCATTAGCTATACGCAGTATTTT
NA,TRBV7-2,NA,TRBJ2-5,CASSRARGLGETQYF,TGTGCCAGCAGCCGGGCGCGGGGGCTTGGGGAGACCCAGTACTTC
NA,TRBV6-6,NA,TRBJ1-2,CASRHEGDYGYTF,TGTGCCAGCAGACATGAGGGTGACTATGGCTACACCTTC
TRBD1,TRBV5-4,once,TRBJ2-2,CASSPPLGQGFTGELFF,TGTGCCAGCAGCCCCCCCCTAGGACAGGGGTTCACCGGGGAGCTGTTTTTT
NA,TRBV9,NA,TRBJ2-6,CASSVDPRAGSGANVLTF,TGTGCCAGCAGCGTAGATCCCAGGGCAGGCTCTGGGGCCAACGTCCTGACTTTC
NA,TRBV2,NA,TRBJ1-4,CASKEGKSEKLFF,TGTGCCAGCAAGGAGGGGAAGTCGGAAAAACTGTTTTTT
NA,TRBV27,NA,TRBJ1-3,CASSLSKAAGNTIYF,TGTGCCAGCAGTTTATCGAAAGCCGCTGGAAACACCATATATTTT
NA,TRBV14,NA,TRBJ2-1,CASSLRRGPYNEQFF,TGTGCCAGCTCCCTGCGGAGGGGACCCTACAATGAGCAGTTCTTC
NA,TRBV7-9,NA,TRBJ1-1,CASSLAGMEAFF,TGTGCCAGCTCGCTAGCGGGCATGGAAGCTTTCTTT
NA,TRBV7-9,NA,TRBJ2-5,CASGGQETQYF,TGTGCCAGCGGGGGGCAAGAGACCCAGTACTTC
NA,TRBV2,NA,TRBJ2-7,CASSYLFYEQYF,TGTGCCAGCAGTTACCTATTCTACGAGCAGTACTTC
TRBD2,TRBV19,NA,TRBJ2-1,CASSIVGLAVHEQFF,TGTGCCAGTAGTATCGTGGGACTAGCTGTCCATGAGCAGTTCTTC
TRBD1,TRBV5-5,NA,TRBJ1-5,CASSRDRGVNQPQHF,TGTGCCAGCAGCCGGGACAGGGGGGTCAATCAGCCCCAGCATTTT
TRBD1,TRBV13,NA,TRBJ1-2,CASRPRTGSIGYTF,TGTGCCAGCAGACCCCGGACAGGGTCTATAGGCTACACCTTC
TRBD1,TRBV28,NA,TRBJ1-4,CASRTDRGKSTNEKLFF,TGTGCCAGCAGAACCGACAGGGGCAAGTCAACTAATGAAAAACTGTTTTTT
NA,TRBV10-3,NA,TRBJ2-7,CAISVRQVIEQYF,TGTGCCATCAGTGTTAGACAGGTAATCGAGCAGTACTTC
NA,TRBV5-5,NA,TRBJ1-1,CASSYSGELNTEAFF,TGTGCCAGCAGCTACTCAGGGGAACTGAACACTGAAGCTTTCTTT
NA,TRBV21-1,NA,TRBJ1-5,CASSKGRSQPQHF,TGTGCCAGCAGCAAAGGCCGGTCTCAGCCCCAGCATTTT
TRBD1,TRBV30,NA,TRBJ2-7,CAWTPGTASSYEQYF,TGTGCCTGGACCCCCGGGACAGCGAGCTCCTACGAGCAGTACTTC
NA,TRBV4-1,NA,TRBJ2-1,CASSQAHGGAQWNEQFF,TGCGCCAGCAGCCAGGCTCATGGGGGGGCCCAATGGAATGAGCAGTTCTTC
TRBD1,TRBV6-6,once,TRBJ1-2,CASTRGTGYGYTF,TGTGCCAGCACTCGAGGGACAGGGTATGGCTACACCTTC
TRBD2,TRBV30,NA,TRBJ2-5,CAWGHRDGGAGETQYF,TGTGCCTGGGGTCATCGAGACGGGGGGGCCGGCGAGACCCAGTACTTC